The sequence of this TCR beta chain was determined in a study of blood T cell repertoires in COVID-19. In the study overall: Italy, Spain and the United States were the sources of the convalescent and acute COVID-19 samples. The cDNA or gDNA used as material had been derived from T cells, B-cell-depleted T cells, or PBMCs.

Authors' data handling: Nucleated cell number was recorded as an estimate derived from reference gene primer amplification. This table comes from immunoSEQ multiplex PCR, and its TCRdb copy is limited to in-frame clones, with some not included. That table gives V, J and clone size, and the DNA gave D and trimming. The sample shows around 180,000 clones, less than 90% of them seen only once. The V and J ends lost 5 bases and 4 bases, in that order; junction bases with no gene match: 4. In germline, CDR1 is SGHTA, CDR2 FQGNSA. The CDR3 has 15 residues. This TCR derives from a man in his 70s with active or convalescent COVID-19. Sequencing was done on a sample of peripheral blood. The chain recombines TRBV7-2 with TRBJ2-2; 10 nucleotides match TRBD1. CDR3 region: CASSPGTGATGELFF. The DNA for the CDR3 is TGTGCCAGCAGCCCTGGGACAGGGGCCACCGGGGAGCTGTTTTTT.